The 4 T cell receptor beta chains in this list originate from one sample, sequenced in a study of shared clonotypes between healthy human individuals. Terminally differentiated effector memory CD45RA+ cells were left out of the naive CD8 fraction, which was CD45RO-negative and positively selected for CCR7. Sequencing was performed with immunoSEQ multiplex PCR; in TCRdb, only in-frame clones are kept and a portion is missing. The table includes fewer than 850,000 clones, 96% detected once. The source material was naive CD8+ T cells sorted from blood. The receptor set was obtained from a man aged 25 to 40 in good health.

The rearrangement joins TRBV27 to TRBJ2-1; no firm D call. This CDR3 comprises 14 residues. The V end was cut by 0 bases, the J end by 5 bases, with 8 bases between. Germline CDR1 is MNHEY and CDR2 is SMNVEV (reference sequence). CDR3 in amino acids: CASSLSVGNNEQFF. CDR3 DNA sequence: TGTGCCAGCAGTTTATCGGTGGGAAACAATGAGCAGTTCTTC.

The chain joins TRBV11-2 to TRBJ1-1; D unresolved. The CDR3 is 12 residues long. Trimming left V 5 bases short and J 7 bases short, with 11 bases between. Germline CDR1 SGHAT, CDR2 FQNNGV. The CDR3 loop is CASSNDWVEAFF. Here the CDR3 DNA reads TGTGCCAGCAGCAATGATTGGGTTGAAGCTTTCTTT.

The chain has TRBV27 and TRBJ2-1; D remains unclear. Trimming left V 6 bases short and J 0 bases short, with 12 bases between. Germline loops: CDR1 MNHEY, CDR2 SMNVEV (reference sequence). The CDR3 has 15 amino acids. The CDR3 nucleotides read TGTGCCAGCAGGTGGACCGGTAGCTCCTACAATGAGCAGTTCTTC. Protein: CASRWTGSSYNEQFF.

This chain connects TRBV6-5 to TRBJ2-3; D not certain. V was trimmed by 2 bases and J by 3 bases, leaving 12 bases between them. The CDR3 totals 15 residues. Germline CDR1 is MNHEY and CDR2 is SVGAGI. CDR3 DNA sequence: TGTGCCAGCAGTTACACATTGCTTAAAACAGATACGCAGTATTTT. Encoded protein: CASSYTLLKTDTQYF.